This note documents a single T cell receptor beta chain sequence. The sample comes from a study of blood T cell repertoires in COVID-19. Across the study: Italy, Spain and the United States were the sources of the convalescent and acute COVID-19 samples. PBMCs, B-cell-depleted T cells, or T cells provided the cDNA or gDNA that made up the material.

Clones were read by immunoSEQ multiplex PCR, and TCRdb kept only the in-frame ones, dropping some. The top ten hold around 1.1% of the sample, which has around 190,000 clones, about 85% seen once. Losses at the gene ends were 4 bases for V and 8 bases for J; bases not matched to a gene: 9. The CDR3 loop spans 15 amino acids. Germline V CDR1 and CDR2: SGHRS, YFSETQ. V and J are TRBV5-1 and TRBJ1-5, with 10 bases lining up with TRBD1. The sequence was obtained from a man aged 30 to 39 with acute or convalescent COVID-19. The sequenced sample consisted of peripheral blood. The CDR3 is CASSPGTGAMEPQHF. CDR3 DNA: TGCGCCAGCAGCCCCGGGACAGGGGCCATGGAGCCCCAGCATTTT.